This TCR beta chain was profiled in a study of blood T cell repertoires in COVID-19. Study-wide context: The United States, Italy and Spain supplied acute and convalescent COVID-19 samples.

Germline V CDR1 and CDR2: SGDLS, YYNGEE. Unmatched junction bases numbered 12, after V lost 0 bases and J lost 1 base. The CDR3 length is 18 residues. Assay used: immunoSEQ multiplex PCR; TCRdb lists only in-frame clones, some missing. In the table there are 100,000 to 140,000 clones, more than 70% of which are singletons. The clonotype comes from a human donor in a cohort sampled during active COVID-19. V and J are TRBV9 and TRBJ1-1, with 7 bases lining up with TRBD1. The specimen sequenced was peripheral blood. The CDR3 is CASSVDPRGLLENTEAFF. The DNA for the CDR3 is TGTGCCAGCAGCGTAGACCCGAGGGGGCTATTAGAGAACACTGAAGCTTTCTTT.